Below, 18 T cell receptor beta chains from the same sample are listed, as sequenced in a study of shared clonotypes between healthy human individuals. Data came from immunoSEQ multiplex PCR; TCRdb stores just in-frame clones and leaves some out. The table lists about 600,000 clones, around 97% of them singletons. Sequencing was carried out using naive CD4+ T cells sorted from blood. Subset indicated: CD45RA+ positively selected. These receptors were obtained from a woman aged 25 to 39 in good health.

CDR3 nucleotide sequence: TGCAGCGTACGCAGCGCTAGCGGGAATGGCGGGGAGCTGTTTTTT. It translates to CSVRSASGNGGELFF. The chain employs TRBV29-1 and TRBJ2-2; 9 bases map to TRBD2. Germline V gives CDR1 SQVTM, CDR2 ANQGSEA. This CDR3 is 15 amino acids long. Germline trimming cut 6 bases from V and 7 bases from J; bases unmatched to any gene: 12.

The CDR3 loop is CASGRGASNQPQHF. In DNA, the CDR3 is TGTGCCAGCGGGCGGGGGGCTAGCAATCAGCCCCAGCATTTT. This chain connects TRBV2 to TRBJ1-5, with a tentative D call TRBD1 (6 bases). This CDR3 is built from 14 residues. Germline V CDR1 and CDR2: SNHLY, FYNNEI. Between the trimmed V and J ends, which lost 8 bases and 0 bases, there was a span of 11 bases.

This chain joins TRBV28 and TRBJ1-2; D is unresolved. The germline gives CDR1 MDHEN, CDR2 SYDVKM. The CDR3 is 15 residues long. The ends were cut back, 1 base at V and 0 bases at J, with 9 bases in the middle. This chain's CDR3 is CASSLFAGPNYGYTF. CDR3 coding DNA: TGTGCCAGCAGTTTATTCGCAGGACCTAACTATGGCTACACCTTC.

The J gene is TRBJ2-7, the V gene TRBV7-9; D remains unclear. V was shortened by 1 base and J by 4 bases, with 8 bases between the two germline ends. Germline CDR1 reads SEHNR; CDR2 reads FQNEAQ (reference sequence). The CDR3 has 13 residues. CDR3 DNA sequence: TGTGCCAGCAGCTTAGGGGCCAAATACGAGCAGTACTTC. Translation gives CASSLGAKYEQYF. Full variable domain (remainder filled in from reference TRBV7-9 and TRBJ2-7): DTGVSQNPRHKITKRGQNVTFRCDPISEHNRLYWYRQTLGQGPEFLTYFQNEAQLEKSRLLSDRFSAERPKGSFSTLEIQRTEQGDSAMYLCASSLGAKYEQYFGPGTRLTVT.

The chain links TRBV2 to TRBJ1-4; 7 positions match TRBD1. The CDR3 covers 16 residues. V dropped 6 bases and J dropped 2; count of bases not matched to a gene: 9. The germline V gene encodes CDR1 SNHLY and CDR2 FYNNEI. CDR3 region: CASRRWRGRTNEKLFF. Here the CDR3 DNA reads TGTGCCAGCAGGCGGTGGAGGGGGCGGACTAATGAAAAACTGTTTTTT.

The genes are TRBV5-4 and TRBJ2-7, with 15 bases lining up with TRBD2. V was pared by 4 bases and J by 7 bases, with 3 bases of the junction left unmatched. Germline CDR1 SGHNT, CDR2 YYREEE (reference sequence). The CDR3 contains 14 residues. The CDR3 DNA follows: TGTGCCAGCAGCAAGGGACTAGCGGGAGGTGAGCAGTACTTC. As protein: CASSKGLAGGEQYF.

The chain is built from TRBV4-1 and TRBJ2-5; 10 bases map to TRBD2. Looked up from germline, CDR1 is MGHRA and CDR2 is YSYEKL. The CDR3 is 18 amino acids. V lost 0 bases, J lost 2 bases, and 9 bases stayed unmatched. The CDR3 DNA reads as TGCGCCAGCAGCCAAGAACGGCTAGCGGGAGTAACTCAAGAGACCCAGTACTTC. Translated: CASSQERLAGVTQETQYF.

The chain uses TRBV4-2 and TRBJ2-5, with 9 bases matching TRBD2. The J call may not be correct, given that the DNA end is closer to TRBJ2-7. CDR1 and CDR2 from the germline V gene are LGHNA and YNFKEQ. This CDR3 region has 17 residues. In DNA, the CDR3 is TGTGCCAGCAGCCAAGAACGGTCTAGCGGGACGACCTACGAGCAGTACTTC. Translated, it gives CASSQERSSGTTYEQYF.

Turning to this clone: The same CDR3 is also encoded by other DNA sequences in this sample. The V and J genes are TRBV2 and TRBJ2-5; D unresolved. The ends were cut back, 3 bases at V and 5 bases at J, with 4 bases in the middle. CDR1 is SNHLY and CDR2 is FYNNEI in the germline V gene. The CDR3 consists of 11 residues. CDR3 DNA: TGTGCCAGCAGTGAGGAGGAGACCCAGTACTTC. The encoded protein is CASSEEETQYF.

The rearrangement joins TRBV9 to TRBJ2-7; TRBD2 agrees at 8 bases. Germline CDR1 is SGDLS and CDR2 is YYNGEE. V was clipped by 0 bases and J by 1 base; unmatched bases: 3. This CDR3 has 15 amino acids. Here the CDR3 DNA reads TGTGCCAGCAGCGTAGATCCTAGCGGGTCCTACGAGCAGTACTTC. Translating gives CASSVDPSGSYEQYF.

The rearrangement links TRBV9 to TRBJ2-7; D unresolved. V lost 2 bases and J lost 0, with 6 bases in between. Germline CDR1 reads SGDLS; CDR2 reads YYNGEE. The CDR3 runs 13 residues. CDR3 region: CASSVGDSYEQYF. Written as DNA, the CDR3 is TGTGCCAGCAGCGTTGGGGACTCCTACGAGCAGTACTTC.

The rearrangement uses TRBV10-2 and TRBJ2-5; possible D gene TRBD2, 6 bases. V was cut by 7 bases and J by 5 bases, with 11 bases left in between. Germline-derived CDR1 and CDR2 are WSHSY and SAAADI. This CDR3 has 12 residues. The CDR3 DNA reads TGCGCCAGCACAGCGGGTGGTGAGACCCAGTACTTC. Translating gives CASTAGGETQYF.

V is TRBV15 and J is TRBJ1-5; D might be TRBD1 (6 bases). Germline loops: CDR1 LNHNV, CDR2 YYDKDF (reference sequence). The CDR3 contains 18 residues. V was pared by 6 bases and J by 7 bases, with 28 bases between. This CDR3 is CATSQGWTGSFFRQPQHF. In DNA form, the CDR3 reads TGTGCCACCAGTCAGGGGTGGACGGGCTCCTTCTTTAGGCAGCCCCAGCATTTT.

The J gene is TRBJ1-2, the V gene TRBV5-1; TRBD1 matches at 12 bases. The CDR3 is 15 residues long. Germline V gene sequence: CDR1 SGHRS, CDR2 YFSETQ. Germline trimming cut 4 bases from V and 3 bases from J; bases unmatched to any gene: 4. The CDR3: CASSLGTGGDYGYTF. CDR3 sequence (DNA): TGCGCCAGCAGCCTAGGGACAGGGGGCGACTATGGCTACACCTTC.

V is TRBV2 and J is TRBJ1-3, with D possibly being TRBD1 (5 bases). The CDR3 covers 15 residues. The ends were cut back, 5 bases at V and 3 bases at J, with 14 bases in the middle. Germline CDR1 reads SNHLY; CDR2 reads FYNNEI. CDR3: CASSFDSLRGNTIYF. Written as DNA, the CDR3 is TGTGCCAGCAGTTTCGACAGTCTACGTGGAAACACCATATATTTT.

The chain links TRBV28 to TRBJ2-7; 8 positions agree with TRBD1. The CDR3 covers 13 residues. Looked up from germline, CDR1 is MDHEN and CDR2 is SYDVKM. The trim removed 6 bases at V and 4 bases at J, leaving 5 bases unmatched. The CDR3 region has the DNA TGTGCCAGCAGGGCAGGGGGCGCGTACGAGCAGTACTTC. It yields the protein CASRAGGAYEQYF.

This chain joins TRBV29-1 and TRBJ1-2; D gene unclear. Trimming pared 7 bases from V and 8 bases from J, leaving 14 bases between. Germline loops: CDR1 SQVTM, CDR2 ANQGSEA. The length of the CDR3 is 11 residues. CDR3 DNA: TGCAGCGCCGACGGGCTCCCGGGCTACACCTTC. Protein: CSADGLPGYTF.

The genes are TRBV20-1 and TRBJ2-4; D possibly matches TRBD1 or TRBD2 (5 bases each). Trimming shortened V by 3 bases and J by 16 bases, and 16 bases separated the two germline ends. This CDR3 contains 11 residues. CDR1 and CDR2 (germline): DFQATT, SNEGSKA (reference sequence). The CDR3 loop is CSASDYRFLYF. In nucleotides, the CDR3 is TGCAGTGCTAGTGACTACAGGTTTTTATACTTC.